This T cell receptor (beta chain) comes out of a study of blood T cell repertoires in COVID-19. Study information: PBMCs, B-cell-depleted T cells, or T cells were the source of the cDNA or gDNA that made up the material.

Germline CDR1 SGHRS, CDR2 YFSETQ. Trimming took off 4 bases at V and 0 bases at J, with 4 bases between the two ends. The CDR3 is 12 amino acids. This study enrolled people aged 18 to 89 from around 26 US geographic areas. Symptom resolution, clearance, or two negative PCRs marked the recovered donors of Cohort 3. Per the original data handling: Counts of nucleated cells, estimated from reference gene primer amplification, were obtained. TCRdb's copy holds only in-frame clones and misses some; the assay was immunoSEQ multiplex PCR. The D gene and trimming were derived from the DNA, and the V and J assignments and clone size from that table. The repertoire has 200,000 to 250,000 clones, roughly 84% of them found once; the top ten carry roughly 6.2%.

The receptor was isolated from a woman aged 40 to 50 who had recovered from COVID-19. The sample taken for sequencing was PBMCs or T cells enriched from blood (not recorded which). The gene calls are TRBV5-1 and TRBJ1-2; no definite D call. The DNA for the CDR3 is TGCGCCAGCAGCGTTACTAACTATGGCTACACCTTC. Amino acids: CASSVTNYGYTF.